The entry below gives a single T cell receptor beta chain sequence along with its context. The source of the sample is a study of blood T cell repertoires in COVID-19. Study in general: Collection of acute and convalescent COVID-19 samples took place in the United States, Italy and Spain. Sources were T cells, B-cell-depleted T cells, or PBMCs; the material itself was cDNA or gDNA.

Authors' data handling: Counts of nucleated cells, estimated from reference gene primer amplification, were obtained. The assay was immunoSEQ multiplex PCR, and TCRdb's table has in-frame clones only and misses some. V and J calls and clone size follow that table, whereas D and trimming were derived from the DNA. The table includes roughly 120,000 clones, 86% detected once. The V end lost 7 bases, the J end lost 3 bases, and 18 bases lay between the germline ends. The CDR3 extends over 14 amino acids. CDR1 is SQVTM, CDR2 ANQGSEA, per germline. Input material: peripheral blood. The clonotype originates from a man between 40 and 49 years old with acute or convalescent COVID-19. The V gene is TRBV29-1, the J gene TRBJ2-5; perhaps TRBD2 as D (6 bases). As DNA, the CDR3 is TGCAGCGCAGGGCCCCACGGGACTGAAGAGACCCAGTACTTC. Amino acid sequence: CSAGPHGTEETQYF.